The rows below give T cell receptor beta chains drawn from one sample of a study of blood T cell repertoires in COVID-19. TCRdb keeps only in-frame clones here, not all; method: immunoSEQ multiplex PCR. The sample holds 110,000 to 150,000 clones, approximately 85% seen once. The specimen sequenced was peripheral blood. The source of these receptors is a woman of 80 years or more with acute or convalescent COVID-19. Each CDR3 is given with its conserved first and last residue. A D gene is named only where the DNA matches it firmly. Where a row states a size, it is once, few, many or the class of an expanded clone; other rows omit it.

V,size,D,J,DNA,CDR3
TRBV25-1,NA,NA,TRBJ2-7,TGTGCCAGCAGTCAGGCAGGGTTCTACGAGCAGTACTTC,CASSQAGFYEQYF
TRBV2,NA,NA,TRBJ2-3,TGTGCCAGCAGTGACTACCTCTTGAAAGATACGCAGTATTTT,CASSDYLLKDTQYF
TRBV19,NA,NA,TRBJ1-2,TGTGCCAGTTTTCCAGACACTAACTATGGCTACACCTTC,CASFPDTNYGYTF
TRBV28,NA,NA,TRBJ2-7,TGTGCCAGCAGTTTGGGGGGCTCCTACGAGCAGTACTTC,CASSLGGSYEQYF
TRBV4-1,NA,TRBD1,TRBJ2-7,TGCGCCAGCAGCCAAACCGGGACAGGGGTTCGGCAGTACTTC,CASSQTGTGVRQYF
TRBV5-4,NA,NA,TRBJ1-5,TGTGCCAGCAGCTACGGGACAACCAATCAGCCCCAGCATTTT,CASSYGTTNQPQHF
TRBV5-1,NA,NA,TRBJ2-7,TGCGCCAGCAGTTTCCAGGGGAGCTCCTACGAGCAGTACTTC,CASSFQGSSYEQYF
TRBV19,few,NA,TRBJ1-5,TGTGCCAGTACTGCCAGGGGCCTTGATCAGCCCCAGCATTTT,CASTARGLDQPQHF
TRBV27,NA,NA,TRBJ2-3,TGTGCCAGCAGTCCCAGGGCATGGGTCACAGATACGCAGTATTTT,CASSPRAWVTDTQYF
TRBV11-2,NA,NA,TRBJ2-7,TGTGCCAGCAGCTTATTCGTACAGGGTCCAGAGCGGTTACCCTACGAGCAGTACTTC,CASSLFVQGPERLPYEQYF
TRBV5-1,NA,NA,TRBJ2-1,TGCGCCAGCAGCTTGGGGGCGGGACTGGACAATGAGCAGTTCTTC,CASSLGAGLDNEQFF
TRBV19,NA,NA,TRBJ2-7,TGTGCCAGTAGTATACTAGGAGACGAGCAGTACTTC,CASSILGDEQYF
TRBV28,NA,NA,TRBJ1-3,TGTGCCAGCAGCCTGGCGGACGACTACTCTGGAAACACCATATATTTT,CASSLADDYSGNTIYF
TRBV5-5,NA,TRBD1,TRBJ2-3,TGTGCCAGCAGCTTGGTAGACAGGGGCACAGATACGCAGTATTTT,CASSLVDRGTDTQYF
TRBV27,once,NA,TRBJ2-5,TGTGCCAGCAGTTTATCGTACGCGGGTGTAGAGACCCAGTACTTC,CASSLSYAGVETQYF
TRBV19,NA,TRBD2,TRBJ2-1,TGTGCCAGTAGTGCCCTAGCGGGAGTCTCCAATGAGCAGTTCTTC,CASSALAGVSNEQFF
TRBV27,NA,TRBD1,TRBJ2-7,TGTGCCACGAACCAAGGAACAGGGGGCTTTATTTACGAGCAGTACTTC,CATNQGTGGFIYEQYF
TRBV20-1,NA,NA,TRBJ2-7,TGCAGTGCTAGTCCCTCCTATAGATACGAGCAGTACTTC,CSASPSYRYEQYF
TRBV7-3,once,NA,TRBJ1-1,TGTGCCAGCAGCTTAAACGGTTTAGGAGTGGACACTGAAGCTTTCTTT,CASSLNGLGVDTEAFF
TRBV5-6,NA,TRBD1,TRBJ2-3,TGTGCCAGCAGCTTCCCACGACAGGGGACAGATACGCAGTATTTT,CASSFPRQGTDTQYF
TRBV6-5,NA,NA,TRBJ2-7,TGTGCCAGCAGTTACTCGCTCCAGGAATCCTACGAGCAGTACTTC,CASSYSLQESYEQYF
TRBV6-2/TRBV6-3,NA,NA,TRBJ1-5,TGTGCCAGCAGTTACTGGGCAAATAGCAATCAGCCCCAGCATTTT,CASSYWANSNQPQHF
TRBV6-5,NA,NA,TRBJ2-3,TGTGCCAGCAGTTACAGACAGGCCAGCACAGATACGCAGTATTTT,CASSYRQASTDTQYF
TRBV20-1,NA,TRBD2,TRBJ2-7,TGCAGTGCTAGTGGCGGGAGCGGGAGACCCTACGAGCAGTACTTC,CSASGGSGRPYEQYF
TRBV7-8,NA,TRBD1,TRBJ1-1,TGTGCCAGCAGTTGGGACAGGGGATTCACTGAAGCTTTCTTT,CASSWDRGFTEAFF
TRBV19,NA,NA,TRBJ1-3,TGTGCCAGTAGTTCCCGACAGGCCAGCTCTGGAAACACCATATATTTT,CASSSRQASSGNTIYF
TRBV5-6,NA,NA,TRBJ1-4,TGTGCCAGCAGCCCCTGGGGGGGGGCAACTAATGAAAAACTGTTTTTT,CASSPWGGATNEKLFF
TRBV2,once,NA,TRBJ2-5,TGTGCCAGCAGTGAGGGGCGGACCCCCCAAGAGACCCAGTACTTC,CASSEGRTPQETQYF
TRBV5-8,NA,TRBD1,TRBJ1-5,TGTGCCAGCGGCGCCTTGCAGGGGGCGTACCAGCCCCAGCATTTT,CASGALQGAYQPQHF
TRBV5-3,NA,NA,TRBJ2-7,TGTGCCAGAAGCATCTCTGCGGCGGGACGGTGCTCCTACGAGCAGTACTTC,CARSISAAGRCSYEQYF
TRBV19,NA,NA,TRBJ2-5,TGTGCCAGTAGTATGAGCGGGGAGACCCAGTACTTC,CASSMSGETQYF
TRBV25-1,NA,NA,TRBJ1-1,TGTGCCAGCACTGTAGTCCAGGGCGGGAGCACTGAAGCTTTCTTT,CASTVVQGGSTEAFF
TRBV5-1,NA,TRBD1,TRBJ1-4,TGCGCCAGCAGCTTGCCGACAGGGGATGAAAAACTGTTTTTT,CASSLPTGDEKLFF
TRBV24-1,few,TRBD1,TRBJ2-3,TGTGCCACCGGGAAAGGGGGCGCAGATACGCAGTATTTT,CATGKGGADTQYF
TRBV5-5,NA,TRBD1,TRBJ2-2,TGTGCCAGCAGCTTGGACCCGGGACAGGGACCCCTCGGGGAGCTGTTTTTT,CASSLDPGQGPLGELFF
TRBV15,few,NA,TRBJ2-7,TGTGCCACCAGCAGAGACGAGGCTCTGGGCGAGCAGTACTTC,CATSRDEALGEQYF
TRBV18,NA,NA,TRBJ1-2,TGTGCCAGCTCACTCCGGACAGACTATGGCTACACCTTC,CASSLRTDYGYTF
TRBV11-2,once,TRBD2,TRBJ2-1,TGTGCCAGCAGCTTCCGGCGCGGGGGGGCTGATGAGCAGTTCTTC,CASSFRRGGADEQFF
TRBV4-1,NA,TRBD1,TRBJ1-4,TGCGCCAGCAGCGATACAGGGGGACTTAATGAAAAACTGTTTTTT,CASSDTGGLNEKLFF
TRBV3-1/TRBV3-2,NA,TRBD1,TRBJ1-1,TGTGCCAGCAGCCTCCTAGACAGGGGCTCACAAGCTTTCTTT,CASSLLDRGSQAFF
TRBV5-1,NA,NA,TRBJ2-5,TGCGCCAGCACCCCGGCGGGAACGGAGACCCAGTACTTC,CASTPAGTETQYF
TRBV6-5,many,NA,TRBJ1-3,TGTGCCAGCAGTTACACACAGGGCTCTGGAAACACCATATATTTT,CASSYTQGSGNTIYF
TRBV7-8,NA,TRBD1,TRBJ1-1,TGTGCCAGCAGCTCCGGACAGGGGTCGAACACTGAAGCTTTCTTT,CASSSGQGSNTEAFF
TRBV7-9,NA,NA,TRBJ1-2,TGTGCCAGCGTCGACAGGAACTATGGCTACACCTTC,CASVDRNYGYTF
TRBV28,NA,NA,TRBJ1-5,TGTGCCAGCAGTTTTGGCCTTTGGGGGGAAAATCAGCCCCAGCATTTT,CASSFGLWGENQPQHF
TRBV5-1,NA,NA,TRBJ1-5,TGCGCCAGCAGGGCAGGGAACCGTCAGCCCCAGCATTTT,CASRAGNRQPQHF
TRBV15,NA,TRBD1,TRBJ2-3,TGTGCCACCAGCAGACCACAGGGGCCAGATACGCAGTATTTT,CATSRPQGPDTQYF
TRBV7-8,NA,NA,TRBJ1-6,TGTGCCAGCAGCGTCGACGACAGTTTCAATTCACCCCTCCACTTT,CASSVDDSFNSPLHF
TRBV28,NA,TRBD1,TRBJ2-7,TGTGCCAGCAGCAATACAGGGGGGTCTATCGAGCAGTACTTC,CASSNTGGSIEQYF
TRBV4-2,NA,NA,TRBJ1-1,TGTGCCAGCAGGCCGGGACAAAGGAACACTGAAGCTTTCTTT,CASRPGQRNTEAFF
TRBV29-1,NA,NA,TRBJ1-5,TGCAGCGCCGGTAATGGTAATCAGCCCCAGCATTTT,CSAGNGNQPQHF
TRBV5-1,NA,NA,TRBJ2-1,TGCGCCAGCAGAGAAAGCTCGTCCTACAATGAGCAGTTCTTC,CASRESSSYNEQFF
TRBV19,few,TRBD1,TRBJ2-7,TGTGCCAGTAGTATAGACCCTGGACAGGGAGTAACCTACGAGCAGTACTTC,CASSIDPGQGVTYEQYF
TRBV5-1,NA,TRBD1,TRBJ1-1,TGCGCCAGCAGCAACCGACAGGGTGCGAACACTGAAGCTTTCTTT,CASSNRQGANTEAFF
TRBV12-3/TRBV12-4,once,TRBD1,TRBJ1-2,TGTGCCAGCAGTTTTAACAGGGGCTATGGCTACACCTTC,CASSFNRGYGYTF